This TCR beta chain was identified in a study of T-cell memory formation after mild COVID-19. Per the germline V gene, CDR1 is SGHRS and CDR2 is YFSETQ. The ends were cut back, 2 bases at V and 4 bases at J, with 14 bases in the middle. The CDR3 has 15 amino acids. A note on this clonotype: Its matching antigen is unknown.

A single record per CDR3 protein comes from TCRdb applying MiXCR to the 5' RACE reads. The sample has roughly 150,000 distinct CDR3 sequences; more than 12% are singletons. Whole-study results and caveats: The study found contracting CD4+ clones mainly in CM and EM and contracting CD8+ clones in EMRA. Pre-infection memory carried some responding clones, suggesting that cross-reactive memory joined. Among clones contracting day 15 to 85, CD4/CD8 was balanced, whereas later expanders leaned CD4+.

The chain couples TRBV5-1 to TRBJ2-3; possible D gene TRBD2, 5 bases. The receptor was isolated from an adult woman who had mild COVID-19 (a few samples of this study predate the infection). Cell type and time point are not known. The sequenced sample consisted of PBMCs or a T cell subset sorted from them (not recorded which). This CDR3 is CASSLGGRSSDTQYF. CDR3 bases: TGCGCCAGCAGCTTAGGTGGGAGATCCTCAGATACGCAGTATTTT.